Below are 26 T cell receptor beta chains sequenced from a single sample in a study of early T cells in non-severe SARS-CoV-2 infection. TCRdb re-called the 5' RACE reads through MiXCR, storing one row per CDR3 protein. The sample holds some 66,000 distinct CDR3 sequences; approximately 9.1% are singletons and the top ten take roughly 3.2%. Sequencing input: whole blood. These receptors all stem from an adult who was a healthcare worker with PCR-confirmed SARS-CoV-2 infection or an uninfected control (not recorded which).

The chain carries TRBV2 and TRBJ2-6; TRBD2 might be the D (5 bases). Trimming took off 2 bases at V and 3 bases at J, with 8 bases between the two ends. CDR3 length equals 15 residues. Germline assignment: CDR1 SNHLY and CDR2 FYNNEI. CDR3 DNA sequence: TGTGCCAGCAGTGAATCCGGGATTGGGGCCAACGTCCTGACTTTC. This translates into CASSESGIGANVLTF.

This clonotype was detected many times. This rearrangement joins TRBV5-6 to TRBJ2-3; D may be TRBD2 (5 bases). Germline values: CDR1 SGHDT, CDR2 YYEEEE. This CDR3 is built from 16 residues. V gave up 4 bases and J gave up 1 base, with 16 bases separating them. The CDR3 region has the DNA TGTGCCAGCAGCCAAAACCGGGGTGGAGGCACAGATACGCAGTATTTT. It codes for CASSQNRGGGTDTQYF.

This clonotype showed up just a few times. This chain connects TRBV20-1 to TRBJ2-3, with 7 bases lining up with TRBD2. The V and J ends lost 1 base and 5 bases, in that order; junction bases with no gene match: 9. CDR1 and CDR2 from the germline V gene are DFQATT and SNEGSKA (reference sequence). The CDR3 has 15 residues. As DNA, the CDR3 is TGCAGTGCTAGAGGATCAGCGGGATCGGGAGATACGCAGTATTTT. Amino acid sequence: CSARGSAGSGDTQYF.

This clonotype was recorded at least ten times. The chain combines TRBV29-1 with TRBJ1-4; D unresolved. The germline gives CDR1 SQVTM, CDR2 ANQGSEA. The ends were cut back, 4 bases at V and 7 bases at J, with 16 bases in the middle. The CDR3 runs to 14 residues. Here the CDR3 DNA reads TGCAGCGTTGCCCCAGGCGCTGATGGTGAAAAACTGTTTTTT. Encoded protein: CSVAPGADGEKLFF. Complete variable domain (other parts from reference TRBV29-1 and TRBJ1-4): SAVISQKPSRDICQRGTSLTIQCQVDSQVTMMFWYRQQPGQSLTLIATANQGSEATYESGFVIDKFPISRPNLTFSTLTVSNMSPEDSSIYLCSVAPGADGEKLFFGSGTQLSVL.

Only a few counts were recorded for this clonotype. This rearrangement joins TRBV3-1 to TRBJ1-5; TRBD1 matches at 7 bases. The CDR3 spans 14 residues. V lost 4 bases to trimming and J lost 5 bases; unmatched junction nucleotides: 5. Germline values: CDR1 LGHDT, CDR2 YNNKEL (reference sequence). The CDR3 DNA sequence: TGTGCCAGCAGCCGGACGCAGGGGGATCAGCCCCAGCATTTT. It translates to CASSRTQGDQPQHF.

This clonotype counts as medium-sized. The chain uses TRBV5-4 and TRBJ2-7, with TRBD1 matching over 8 bases. The CDR3 sequence is 13 residues long. Per the germline V gene, CDR1 is SGHNT and CDR2 is YYREEE (reference sequence). The V gene end was trimmed by 2 bases and the J gene end by 5 bases; junction bases not matched to a gene: 3. CDR3 sequence: CASSFDRGHEQYF. The CDR3 DNA reads TGTGCCAGCAGCTTTGACAGGGGCCACGAGCAGTACTTC. Full variable domain (outside the CDR3, taken from reference TRBV5-4 and TRBJ2-7): ETGVTQSPTHLIKTRGQQVTLRCSSQSGHNTVSWYQQALGQGPQFIFQYYREEENGRGNFPPRFSGLQFPNYSSELNVNALELDDSALYLCASSFDRGHEQYFGPGTRLTVT.

This chain joins TRBV7-9 and TRBJ2-7; D gene unclear. The V gene's germline CDR1 is SEHNR and CDR2 FQNEAQ (reference sequence). V lost 5 bases, J lost 0 bases, and 11 bases lay in between. The CDR3 is 14 residues long. The CDR3 DNA sequence: TGTGCCAGCAGCCCCCAGCTGGACTCCTACGAGCAGTACTTC. Protein sequence: CASSPQLDSYEQYF.

The CDR3 bases are TGTGCCAGCAGAGAAAACAATCAGCCCCAGCATTTT. Amino acid sequence: CASRENNQPQHF. The chain links TRBV6-2 or TRBV6-3 to TRBJ1-5; D not certain. CDR3 length: 12 residues. V was clipped by 6 bases and J by 3 bases, with 6 bases between them. Germline CDR1 reads MNHEY; CDR2 reads SVGEGT.

This sequence joins TRBV12-3 or TRBV12-4 and TRBJ1-3; the D is unclear. Trimming pared 1 base from V and 1 base from J, leaving 2 bases between. The CDR3 loop spans 13 amino acids. CDR3 bases: TGTGCCAGCAGTTTAGGATCTGGAAACACCATATATTTT. Translated: CASSLGSGNTIYF.

V usage is TRBV11-2 and J usage is TRBJ2-1, with 11 bases identical to TRBD2. Germline lookup yields CDR1 SGHAT and CDR2 FQNNGV. J was trimmed by 7 bases and V by 5 bases; bases with no gene match: 7. The CDR3 covers 15 residues. CDR3 amino acids: CASSETSGMRNEQFF. The DNA of the CDR3 is TGTGCCAGCAGCGAGACTAGCGGGATGCGTAATGAGCAGTTCTTC.

The chain has TRBV20-1 and TRBJ2-1, with 15 bases fitting TRBD2. Germline V gives CDR1 DFQATT, CDR2 SNEGSKA (reference sequence). V trimming: 0 bases; J trimming: 0 bases; junction bases outside the gene matches: 12. The CDR3 loop spans 21 amino acids. The chain's CDR3 is CSAREGPGTSGRRLSYNEQFF. Here the CDR3 DNA reads TGCAGTGCTAGAGAGGGCCCCGGGACTAGCGGGAGGAGACTCTCCTACAATGAGCAGTTCTTC.

This clonotype has only a few counts. This rearrangement joins TRBV20-1 to TRBJ2-7, with D unclear. The germline CDR1 and CDR2 sequences are DFQATT and SNEGSKA (reference sequence). Trimming left V 1 base short and J 0 bases short, with 13 bases between. The CDR3 spans 15 residues. For the CDR3, the DNA is TGCAGTGCTAGAGGAGGCGGCGGTTTCTCCTACGAGCAGTACTTC. Translation: CSARGGGGFSYEQYF.

The table lists this clonotype with a few counts. The V gene is TRBV7-2, the J gene TRBJ2-7, with TRBD2 matching 10 bases. Trimming removed 5 bases from V and 4 bases from J; junction bases left unmatched: 14. CDR3 length: 17 amino acids. Germline loops: CDR1 SGHTA, CDR2 FQGNSA. The DNA for the CDR3 is TGTGCCAGCAGCCAGGGTGGTAGCGGGAGGAAAAGGTACGAGCAGTACTTC. Translating it yields CASSQGGSGRKRYEQYF.

The sample holds many counts of this clonotype. The V gene is TRBV11-2, the J gene TRBJ2-2; 7 bases map to TRBD2. CDR1 and CDR2 from the germline V gene are SGHAT and FQNNGV. Trimming at V came to 3 bases and at J to 4 bases, leaving 2 bases not matched to a gene. The CDR3 consists of 14 residues. This CDR3 is CASSFGGVTGELFF. The CDR3 DNA reads TGTGCCAGCAGCTTTGGGGGGGTCACCGGGGAGCTGTTTTTT.

This clonotype has a count of ten or more. The rearrangement joins TRBV29-1 to TRBJ1-5, with D perhaps matching TRBD1 (5 bases). The CDR3 length is 14 residues. Per the germline V gene, CDR1 is SQVTM and CDR2 is ANQGSEA. V gave up 4 bases and J gave up 6 bases, with 16 bases separating them. In nucleotides, the CDR3 is TGCAGCGTTGGGGACGTTGCACACGGTCAGCCCCAGCATTTT. Its translation is CSVGDVAHGQPQHF.

This clonotype was counted between two and nine times. This chain links TRBV3-1 with TRBJ2-5; 10 bases match TRBD2. CDR3 size: 16 residues. After removal of 3 bases from V and 4 bases from J, the junction contained 8 bases not matched to a gene. CDR1 LGHDT and CDR2 YNNKEL come from the germline V gene (reference sequence). The CDR3 reads CASSQPSGRALETQYF. Here the CDR3 DNA reads TGTGCCAGCAGCCAGCCCAGCGGGAGGGCCCTAGAGACCCAGTACTTC.

This clonotype was detected many times. The V gene is TRBV6-1, the J gene TRBJ2-5, with 11 bases matching TRBD2. The CDR3 consists of 15 residues. V gave up 8 bases and J gave up 2 bases; unmatched junction bases: 7. CDR1 and CDR2 (germline): MNHNS, SASEGT. CDR3 in DNA: TGTGCCAGCGAATGGACTAGCGGGCGACAAGAGACCCAGTACTTC. It codes for CASEWTSGRQETQYF.

J is TRBJ1-3 and V is TRBV9; D gene uncertain. CDR1 is SGDLS and CDR2 is YYNGEE in the germline V gene. The length of the CDR3 is 14 residues. The germline V and J ends were trimmed by 2 bases and 0 bases, with 6 bases remaining between them. In nucleotides, the CDR3 is TGTGCCAGCAGCGTGCGGGGCTCTGGAAACACCATATATTTT. This translates into CASSVRGSGNTIYF.

This clonotype was detected ten times or more. The chain employs TRBV20-1 and TRBJ2-5, with D unresolved. The CDR3 consists of 13 residues. Germline V gene lookup returns CDR1 DFQATT and CDR2 SNEGSKA (reference sequence). Trimming removed 7 bases at V and 5 bases at J, with 17 bases between. The CDR3 DNA reads as TGCAGTGGGCCCGTTCGGCCGAGGGAGACCCAGTACTTC. It yields the protein CSGPVRPRETQYF.

This clonotype showed up just a few times. J is TRBJ2-7 and V is TRBV18, with D unresolved. This CDR3 is built from 12 residues. Trimming shortened V by 2 bases and J by 6 bases, and 8 bases separated the two germline ends. The germline V gene encodes CDR1 KGHSH and CDR2 LQKENI. The chain's CDR3 is CASSPVRGEQYF. CDR3 nucleotides: TGTGCCAGCTCACCAGTTCGTGGCGAGCAGTACTTC.

This clonotype was recorded at least ten times. DNA of the CDR3: TGTGCCAGCAGCTTATCCCTCCCTCGACAGGGGGCAGATACGCAGTATTTT. Translating it yields CASSLSLPRQGADTQYF. This chain connects TRBV11-2 to TRBJ2-3; 9 bases map to TRBD1. The V gene end was trimmed by 2 bases and the J gene end by 4 bases; junction bases not matched to a gene: 10. CDR1 and CDR2 from the germline V gene are SGHAT and FQNNGV. The CDR3 extends over 17 amino acids.

The J gene is TRBJ2-2, the V gene TRBV20-1; 11 bases are a match to TRBD1. CDR3 length: 15 residues. The germline gives CDR1 DFQATT, CDR2 SNEGSKA (reference sequence). Trimming cost V 4 bases and J 5 bases; bases outside gene matches: 6. The CDR3, as DNA: TGCAGTGCTACCAGGACAGGGGGCCTGACCGGGGAGCTGTTTTTT. It is translated as CSATRTGGLTGELFF.

The rearrangement links TRBV6-5 to TRBJ2-6; weak D call: TRBD1 (6 bases). This CDR3 is 15 amino acids long. V lost 8 bases, J lost 0 bases, and 11 bases lay in between. Germline-derived CDR1 and CDR2 are MNHEY and SVGAGI. CDR3 in amino acids: CASGTGNSGANVLTF. The CDR3 DNA reads TGTGCCAGCGGAACAGGGAACTCTGGGGCCAACGTCCTGACTTTC.

This chain links TRBV4-1 with TRBJ2-7, with D unresolved. The CDR3 runs 14 residues. The V end lost 1 base, the J end lost 3 bases, and 10 bases lay between the germline ends. CDR1 and CDR2 (germline): MGHRA, YSYEKL. CDR3 residues: CASSQGSRIYEQYF. In DNA form, the CDR3 reads TGCGCCAGCAGCCAAGGTAGCAGGATCTACGAGCAGTACTTC.

This clonotype was picked up many times. The genes are TRBV19 and TRBJ2-7; 9 positions match TRBD1. The J segment lost 5 bases and the V segment lost 6 bases, leaving 8 bases of the junction unmatched. The length of the CDR3 is 14 residues. Germline V lookup: CDR1 LNHDA, CDR2 SQIVND (reference sequence). The CDR3 sequence is CASSRDRVSHEQYF. Here the CDR3 DNA reads TGTGCCAGTAGCCGGGACAGGGTATCCCACGAGCAGTACTTC.

Turning to this clonotype: A read error is possible here, since a much larger clone lies one base away. The rearrangement uses TRBV30 and TRBJ2-7; D may match TRBD1 or TRBD2 (5 bases each). The CDR3 runs to 14 residues. CDR1 and CDR2 from the germline V gene are GTSNPN and SVGIG (reference sequence). Trimming removed 2 bases at V and 6 bases at J, with 17 bases between. The CDR3 sequence: CAWSFLWETAEQYF. The CDR3 bases are TGTGCCTGGAGTTTTTTGTGGGAGACAGCCGAGCAGTACTTC.